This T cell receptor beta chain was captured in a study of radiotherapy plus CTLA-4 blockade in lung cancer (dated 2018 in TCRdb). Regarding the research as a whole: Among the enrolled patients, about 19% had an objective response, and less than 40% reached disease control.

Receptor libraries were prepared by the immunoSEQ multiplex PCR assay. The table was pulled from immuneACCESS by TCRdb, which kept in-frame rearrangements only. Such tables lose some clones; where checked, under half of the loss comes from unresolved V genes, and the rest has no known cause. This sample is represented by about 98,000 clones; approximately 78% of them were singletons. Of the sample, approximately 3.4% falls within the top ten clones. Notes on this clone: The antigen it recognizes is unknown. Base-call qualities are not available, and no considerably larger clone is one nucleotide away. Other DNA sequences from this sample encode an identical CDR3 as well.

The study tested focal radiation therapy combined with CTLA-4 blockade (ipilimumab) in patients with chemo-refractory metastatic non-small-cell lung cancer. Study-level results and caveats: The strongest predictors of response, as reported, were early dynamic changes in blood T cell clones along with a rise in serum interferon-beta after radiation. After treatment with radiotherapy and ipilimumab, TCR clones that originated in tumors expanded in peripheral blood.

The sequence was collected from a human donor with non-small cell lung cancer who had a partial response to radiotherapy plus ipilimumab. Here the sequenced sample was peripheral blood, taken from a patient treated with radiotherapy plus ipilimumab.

The CDR3 region has the sequence CASSLGADQPQHF. The nucleotide sequence is given as TGTGCCAGCAGCTTGGGGGCGGATCAGCCCCAGCATTTT. The rearranged segments are TRBV7-9 and TRBJ1-5, with TRBD1 perhaps the D gene, on 6 matching bases. From its cysteine to its phenylalanine, the CDR3 spans 13 amino acids. Only CDR3 DNA is held: 39 bases, read in frame from base 1. V is cut by 3 bases and J by 5 bases, and the space between the germline ends is 8 bases. CDR1 and CDR2, looked up from the germline V gene (reference sequence), are SEHNR and FQNEAQ.